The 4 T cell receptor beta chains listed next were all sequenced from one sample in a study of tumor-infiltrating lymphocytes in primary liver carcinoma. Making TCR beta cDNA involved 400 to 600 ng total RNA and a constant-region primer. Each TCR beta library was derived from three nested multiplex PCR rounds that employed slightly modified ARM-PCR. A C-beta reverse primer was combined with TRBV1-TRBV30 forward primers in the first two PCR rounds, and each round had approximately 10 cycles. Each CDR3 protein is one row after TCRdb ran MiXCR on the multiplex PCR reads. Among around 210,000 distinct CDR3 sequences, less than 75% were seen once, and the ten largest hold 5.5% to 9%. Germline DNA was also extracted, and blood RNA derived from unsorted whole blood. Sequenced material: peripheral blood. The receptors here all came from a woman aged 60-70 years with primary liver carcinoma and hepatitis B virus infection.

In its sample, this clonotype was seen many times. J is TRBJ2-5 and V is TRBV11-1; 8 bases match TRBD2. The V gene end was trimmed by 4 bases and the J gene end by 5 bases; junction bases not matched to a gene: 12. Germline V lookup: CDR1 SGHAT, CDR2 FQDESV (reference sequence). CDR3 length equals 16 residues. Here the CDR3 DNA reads TGTGCCAGCAGCTCACTTAAAGCGGGAGATTGGGAGACCCAGTACTTC. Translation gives CASSSLKAGDWETQYF.

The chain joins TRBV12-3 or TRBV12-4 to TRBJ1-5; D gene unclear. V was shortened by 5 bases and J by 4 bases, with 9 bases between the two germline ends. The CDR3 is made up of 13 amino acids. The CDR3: CASSGIVNQPQHF. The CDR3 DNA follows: TGTGCCAGCAGTGGGATAGTGAATCAGCCCCAGCATTTT.

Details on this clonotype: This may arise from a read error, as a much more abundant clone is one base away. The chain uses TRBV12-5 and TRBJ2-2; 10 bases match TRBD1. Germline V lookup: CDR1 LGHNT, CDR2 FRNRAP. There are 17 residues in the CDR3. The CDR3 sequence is CASGYTGQGSSPGEMFF. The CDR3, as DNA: TGTGCTAGTGGCTACACGGGACAGGGGTCTTCCCCTGGGGAGATGTTTTTT.

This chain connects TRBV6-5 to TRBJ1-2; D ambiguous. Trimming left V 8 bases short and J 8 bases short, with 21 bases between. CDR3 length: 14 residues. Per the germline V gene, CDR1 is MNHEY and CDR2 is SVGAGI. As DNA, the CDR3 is TGTGCCAGCGGTTCCCCGGGATTCTACTGGGGCTACACCTTC. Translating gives CASGSPGFYWGYTF.